This is a list of T cell receptor beta chains from one sample in a study of blood T cell repertoires in COVID-19. Measured with immunoSEQ multiplex PCR; TCRdb has only the in-frame clones, and not every one. Here the sample spans roughly 120,000 clones, about 81% being singletons. Material: peripheral blood. These receptors originate from a man in his 70s with acute or convalescent COVID-19. CDR3s include the opening cysteine and the closing phenylalanine or tryptophan. D genes are given only for firm matches. Clone size appears in some rows only: once, few, many, or a class for an expanded clone.

TRBV6-2/TRBV6-3	TRBJ1-2	few	TRBD1	13	TGTGCCAGCAGTTTACAGGGGTCGAGTGGCTACACCTTC	CASSLQGSSGYTF
TRBV19	TRBJ2-3	.	.	13	TGTGCCAGTAGTGTCCGCGAGCCAGATACGCAGTATTTT	CASSVREPDTQYF
TRBV20-1	TRBJ1-4	.	.	10	TGCAGTGCCTTGAATGAAAAACTGTTTTTT	CSALNEKLFF
TRBV6-5	TRBJ1-2	.	TRBD1	13	TGTGCCAGCAGTTACGGGGACAGGGCTGGCTACACCTTC	CASSYGDRAGYTF